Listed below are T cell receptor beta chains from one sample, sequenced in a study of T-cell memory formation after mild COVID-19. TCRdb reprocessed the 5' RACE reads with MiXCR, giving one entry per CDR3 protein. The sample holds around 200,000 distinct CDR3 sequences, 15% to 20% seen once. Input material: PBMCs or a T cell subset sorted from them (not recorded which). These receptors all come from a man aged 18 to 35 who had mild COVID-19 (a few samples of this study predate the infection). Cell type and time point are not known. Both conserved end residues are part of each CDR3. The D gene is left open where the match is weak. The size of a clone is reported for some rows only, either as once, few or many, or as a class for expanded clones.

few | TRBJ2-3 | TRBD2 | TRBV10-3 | TGTGCCATCAGCGAGGGACTAGCGTATACGAGCACAGATACGCAGTATTTT | CAISEGLAYTSTDTQYF
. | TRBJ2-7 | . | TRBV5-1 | TGCGCCAGCAGTAGGGGCGAGACCTACGAGCAGTACTTC | CASSRGETYEQYF
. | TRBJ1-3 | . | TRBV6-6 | TGTGCCAGCACCCGGGCAGGGCCCACTGGAAACACCATATATTTT | CASTRAGPTGNTIYF
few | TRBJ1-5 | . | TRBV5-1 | TGCGCCAGCAGCTTGACTGGGGGATTTAATCAGCCCCAGCATTTT | CASSLTGGFNQPQHF
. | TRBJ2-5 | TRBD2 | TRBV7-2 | TGTGCCAGCAGCTACACTAGCGGGGGCCTCCGAGGAGAGACCCAGTACTTC | CASSYTSGGLRGETQYF
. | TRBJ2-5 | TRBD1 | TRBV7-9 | TGTGCCAGCAGCCCAGGTCCCGGGACAGGGGAAGAGACCCAGTACTTC | CASSPGPGTGEETQYF
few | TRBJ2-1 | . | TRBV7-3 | TGTGCCAGCAGCCCGCTAGGTGGTTACTACAATGAGCAGTTCTTC | CASSPLGGYYNEQFF
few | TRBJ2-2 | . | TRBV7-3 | TGTGCCAGCAGCCCCACTGCCGGGGAGCTGTTTTTT | CASSPTAGELFF
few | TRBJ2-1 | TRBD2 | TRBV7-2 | TGTGCCAGCAGCTTAGAGGGACTAGCGGGGGTAGGGCAGTTCTTC | CASSLEGLAGVGQFF
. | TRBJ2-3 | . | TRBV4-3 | TGCGCCAGCAGCCAAGTAATGGCAGATACGCAGTATTTT | CASSQVMADTQYF
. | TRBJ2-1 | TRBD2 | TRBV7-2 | TGTGCCAGCAGCGTGACTAGCGGGGATGAGCAGTTCTTC | CASSVTSGDEQFF
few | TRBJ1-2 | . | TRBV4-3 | TGCGCCAGCAGCCAAGATAACAACTATGGCTACACCTTC | CASSQDNNYGYTF
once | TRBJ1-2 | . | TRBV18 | TGTGCCAGCTCACCACGCACAGGAGGATCTAACTATGGCTACACCTTC | CASSPRTGGSNYGYTF
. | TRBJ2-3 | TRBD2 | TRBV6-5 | TGTGCCAGCAGTTACCAGCGGGGGGGCACAGATACGCAGTATTTT | CASSYQRGGTDTQYF
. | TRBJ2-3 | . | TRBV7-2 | TGTGCCAGCAGCCCCGGACCGGCTGATACGCAGTATTTT | CASSPGPADTQYF
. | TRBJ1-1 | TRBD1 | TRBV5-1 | TGCGCCAGCAGGTACATTCAGGGGGCTCGGACTGAAGCTTTCTTT | CASRYIQGARTEAFF
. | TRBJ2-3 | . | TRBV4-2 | TGTGCCAGCAGCCAAGGAGAGGGGGGGGGCACAGATACGCAGTATTTT | CASSQGEGGGTDTQYF